These 20 T cell receptor beta chains were all obtained from the same sample, sequenced in a study of shared clonotypes between healthy human individuals. Some clones are missing from TCRdb's copy, which holds only in-frame ones; the method was immunoSEQ multiplex PCR. The repertoire holds over 300,000 clones, around 86% seen once, with about a sixth in the top ten. The source material was memory CD8+ T cells sorted from blood. As to subset: CD45RO+ cells pooled with CCR7-negative TemRA cells. Receptor source: a man younger than 35 in good health.

CDR3 sequence: CSVERQGAGGYTF. The CDR3 DNA sequence: TGCAGCGTTGAGCGGCAGGGGGCCGGTGGCTACACCTTC. The rearrangement uses TRBV29-1 and TRBJ1-2; 8 bases align to TRBD1. Trimming cost V 3 bases and J 7 bases; bases outside gene matches: 7. This CDR3 comprises 13 residues. From germline, CDR1 is SQVTM and CDR2 ANQGSEA.

The chain recombines TRBV4-1 with TRBJ1-5, with D possibly being TRBD1 (5 bases). The germline gives CDR1 MGHRA, CDR2 YSYEKL. Trimming left V 9 bases short and J 1 base short, with 10 bases between. This CDR3 has 13 amino acids. DNA for the CDR3: TGCGCCAGTGGGGACGTCAGCAATCAGCCCCAGCATTTT. Translation gives CASGDVSNQPQHF.

The chain has TRBV4-3 and TRBJ2-5, with 9 positions matching TRBD2. Per germline, CDR1 LGHNA and CDR2 YSLEER. The CDR3 covers 16 residues. Germline trimming cut 0 bases from V and 4 bases from J; bases unmatched to any gene: 6. CDR3: CASSQDKTREGETQYF. The CDR3 region has the DNA TGCGCCAGCAGCCAAGATAAGACGCGGGAGGGAGAGACCCAGTACTTC.

The chain's CDR3 is CASSYSIGQITGELFF. The CDR3 nucleotides read TGTGCCAGCAGTTACTCGATCGGTCAGATCACCGGGGAGCTGTTTTTT. The chain combines TRBV6-5 with TRBJ2-2; D unresolved. Trimming took off 0 bases at V and 4 bases at J, with 12 bases between the two ends. This CDR3 is 16 amino acids long. The V gene's germline CDR1 is MNHEY and CDR2 SVGAGI.

This chain connects TRBV27 to TRBJ2-7; the D is unclear. CDR1 and CDR2 from the germline V gene are MNHEY and SMNVEV (reference sequence). The CDR3 covers 10 residues. The chain's CDR3 is CAVGVYEQYF. Here the CDR3 DNA reads TGTGCTGTTGGGGTCTACGAGCAGTACTTC.

This clone has just one count. The likely explanation is a read error, given a far larger clone one base away. The gene calls are TRBV11-1 and TRBJ1-4; D remains unclear. The germline CDR1 and CDR2 sequences are SGHAT and FQDESV (reference sequence). This CDR3 is built from 14 residues. The CDR3 protein is CASSPSSTNERLFF. As DNA, the CDR3 is TGTGCCAGCAGCCCCTCCTCAACTAATGAAAGACTGTTTTTT.

V gene TRBV27 combines with J gene TRBJ2-7; 9 nucleotides agree with TRBD1. J was trimmed by 2 bases and V by 5 bases; bases with no gene match: 4. Per the germline V gene, CDR1 is MNHEY and CDR2 is SMNVEV (reference sequence). CDR3 length equals 14 residues. CDR3 nucleotides: TGTGCCAGCAGTCCGGGACAGGGTGCCTACGAGCAGTACTTC. Protein product: CASSPGQGAYEQYF.

As concerns this clone: A single base separates this from a much larger clone, so it may be a read error. Other DNA sequences within the sample encode an identical CDR3. This chain links TRBV7-9 with TRBJ2-7; D unclear. The V and J ends lost 1 base and 2 bases respectively, with 3 bases between them. The germline V gene has CDR1 SEHNR and CDR2 FQNEAQ (reference sequence). The length of the CDR3 is 12 residues. The CDR3 loop is CASSLETYEQYF. CDR3 sequence (DNA): TGTGCCAGCAGCTTAGAGACCTACGAGCAGTACTTC.

The CDR3 sequence: CASSDYLQYNEQFF. CDR3 in DNA: TGTGCCAGCAGTGACTATCTACAGTACAATGAGCAGTTCTTC. The V gene is TRBV2, the J gene TRBJ2-1; D remains ambiguous. The CDR3 runs 14 residues. Germline values: CDR1 SNHLY, CDR2 FYNNEI. V was clipped by 3 bases and J by 4 bases, with 10 bases between them.

This clone came up many times. The chain recombines TRBV29-1 with TRBJ2-5; D unclear. The CDR3 length is 12 residues. CDR1 and CDR2 from the germline V gene are SQVTM and ANQGSEA. V lost 6 bases and J 5 bases, leaving 13 bases between the germline ends. This CDR3 is CSVVARGETQYF. CDR3 DNA: TGCAGCGTGGTCGCGCGTGGGGAGACCCAGTACTTC.

The chain uses TRBV6-5 and TRBJ2-7, with TRBD1 matching 7 bases. CDR3 length equals 15 residues. J was trimmed by 6 bases and V by 7 bases; bases with no gene match: 15. Germline loops: CDR1 MNHEY, CDR2 SVGAGI. CDR3: CASTLTGTQGVEQYF. The CDR3 nucleotides are TGTGCCAGCACTCTTACAGGCACTCAGGGGGTCGAGCAGTACTTC.

The chain is built from TRBV6-1 and TRBJ2-3; 8 bases align to TRBD2. The CDR3 contains 17 residues. V lost 2 bases to trimming and J lost 8 bases; unmatched junction nucleotides: 15. Germline loops: CDR1 MNHNS, CDR2 SASEGT. The CDR3 is CASSEFLAGGHGGTQYF. DNA of the CDR3: TGTGCCAGCAGTGAATTTCTCGCGGGGGGCCACGGAGGTACGCAGTATTTT.

This chain uses TRBV5-1 with TRBJ2-1, with 7 bases that match TRBD2. This CDR3 contains 15 residues. J gave up 2 bases and V 2 bases, and 4 bases lay outside the gene matches. The germline V gene encodes CDR1 SGHRS and CDR2 YFSETQ. DNA for the CDR3: TGCGCCAGCAGCTTTGCGGGAGTTCCCTACAATGAGCAGTTCTTC. Amino acid sequence: CASSFAGVPYNEQFF.

The J gene is TRBJ2-2, the V gene TRBV6-5; perhaps TRBD1 as D (5 bases). The CDR3 runs 14 residues. V was shortened by 0 bases and J by 6 bases, with 8 bases between the two germline ends. Looked up from germline, CDR1 is MNHEY and CDR2 is SVGAGI. The CDR3, as DNA: TGTGCCAGCAGTTACTCGCCAGGGTCCGGGGAGCTGTTTTTT. Its protein is CASSYSPGSGELFF.

This rearrangement joins TRBV7-9 to TRBJ2-7; D is possibly TRBD2 (5 bases). V was cut by 4 bases and J by 3 bases, with 22 bases left in between. Germline V gene data show CDR1 as SEHNR and CDR2 as FQNEAQ (reference sequence). The CDR3 runs to 17 residues. CDR3 sequence (DNA): TGTGCCAGCAGCTCAACCCTCGGGATACCTACAGTCTACGAGCAGTACTTC. This translates into CASSSTLGIPTVYEQYF.

This chain joins TRBV30 and TRBJ2-1; D remains ambiguous. The CDR3 runs to 12 residues. Looked up from germline, CDR1 is GTSNPN and CDR2 is SVGIG (reference sequence). V was pared by 1 base and J by 9 bases, with 10 bases between. The DNA for the CDR3 is TGTGCCTGGAGTGAGTGGCCCAGTGAGCAGTTCTTC. Its protein is CAWSEWPSEQFF.

The chain joins TRBV7-9 to TRBJ2-2; tentatively, D is TRBD2 (5 bases). From germline, CDR1 is SEHNR and CDR2 FQNEAQ (reference sequence). This CDR3 is built from 16 residues. V was trimmed by 8 bases and J by 7 bases, leaving 23 bases between them. The CDR3 sequence: CASDLVRRVGNGELFF. In DNA, the CDR3 is TGTGCCAGCGACTTGGTTCGGCGGGTCGGGAACGGGGAGCTGTTTTTT.

The J gene is TRBJ2-7, the V gene TRBV7-2, with TRBD2 matching over 7 bases. The germline CDR1 and CDR2 sequences are SGHTA and FQGNSA. The CDR3 is made up of 13 amino acids. J was trimmed by 3 bases and V by 4 bases; bases with no gene match: 3. CDR3 coding DNA: TGTGCCAGCAGCTGGCGGGAGCGCTACGAGCAGTACTTC. It translates to CASSWRERYEQYF. Complete variable domain (other parts from reference TRBV7-2 and TRBJ2-7): GAGVSQSPSNKVTEKGKDVELRCDPISGHTALYWYRQSLGQGLEFLIYFQGNSAPDKSGLPSDRFSAERTGGSVSTLTIQRTQQEDSAVYLCASSWRERYEQYFGPGTRLTVT.

The rearrangement links TRBV5-4 to TRBJ2-7; D gene ambiguous. This CDR3 is built from 11 residues. V dropped 0 bases and J dropped 6 bases, with 4 bases sitting between them. Germline CDR1 SGHNT, CDR2 YYREEE (reference sequence). CDR3 DNA sequence: TGTGCCAGCAGCTTGGCGTTCGAGCAGTACTTC. Its translation: CASSLAFEQYF.

V and J are TRBV28 and TRBJ2-2, with D possibly TRBD1 on 5 matching bases. V lost 7 bases to trimming and J lost 7 bases, with 19 bases between them. Germline V gene sequence: CDR1 MDHEN, CDR2 SYDVKM. This CDR3 contains 15 residues. CDR3 protein: CASTRLGQGGGELFF. The CDR3, as DNA: TGTGCCAGCACCCGATTGGGGCAGGGCGGCGGGGAGCTGTTTTTT.